This T cell receptor beta chain was recovered during a study of T cell changes during pregnancy in multiple sclerosis. The assay was immunoSEQ multiplex PCR, and TCRdb's table has in-frame clones only and misses some. The sample has tens of thousands of clones, roughly 84% seen once; the top ten hold approximately 8.3%. Germline CDR1 is MNHNS and CDR2 is SASEGT. Trimming pared 8 bases from V and 3 bases from J, leaving 13 bases between. The CDR3 covers 13 residues. The sequences come from CD8+ T cells from peripheral blood mononuclear cells, collected after pregnancy. The genes are TRBV6-1 and TRBJ1-1; D perhaps matches TRBD1 (5 bases). The clonotype originates from a female donor with multiple sclerosis, enrolled in a pregnancy study. As DNA, the CDR3 is TGTGCCAGCGGGGAGGACACTCACACTGAAGCTTTCTTT. Translating gives CASGEDTHTEAFF.